The 30 T cell receptor beta chains reported below all come from one sample, sequenced in a study of PD-L1 blockade in urothelial cancer. Sequenced by immunoSEQ multiplex PCR; TCRdb stores in-frame clones only, minus some. The sample lists 100,000 to 150,000 clones, around 86% occurring once. Time point noted: peripheral blood 6 weeks after treatment start. The sequences come from PBMCs, collected around atezolizumab (anti-PD-L1) treatment. These receptors were collected from a man between 50 and 59 years old with urothelial cancer.

Only a few counts were recorded for this clone. This chain uses TRBV7-3 with TRBJ1-1; no definite D call. The CDR3 is 13 residues long. V shed 6 bases and J shed 1 base, with 9 bases lying between them. The germline CDR1 and CDR2 sequences are SGHTA and FQGTGA. This CDR3 is CASRYTANTEAFF. CDR3 in DNA: TGTGCCAGCAGGTACACCGCGAACACTGAAGCTTTCTTT.

This chain connects TRBV6-6 to TRBJ2-2; the D gene is possibly TRBD2 (7 bases). Germline-derived CDR1 and CDR2 are MNHNY and SVGAGI (reference sequence). V gave up 11 bases and J gave up 7 bases, with 23 bases separating them. The CDR3 sequence is 15 residues long. Here the CDR3 reads CAAEGGGGPGGELFF. Written as DNA, the CDR3 is TGTGCCGCAGAGGGGGGGGGAGGGCCCGGCGGGGAGCTGTTTTTT.

V gene TRBV15 combines with J gene TRBJ2-1; a possible D gene is TRBD2 (6 bases). The germline V and J ends were trimmed by 5 bases and 0 bases, with 17 bases remaining between them. The CDR3 is 17 residues long. Germline CDR1 LNHNV, CDR2 YYDKDF (reference sequence). CDR3 sequence: CATSSEERVHSYNEQFF. The CDR3 DNA reads as TGTGCCACCAGCTCCGAGGAGCGGGTGCACTCCTACAATGAGCAGTTCTTC.

The gene calls are TRBV9 and TRBJ2-1; 7 bases are shared with TRBD2. J lost 7 bases, V lost 6 bases, and 7 bases had no gene match. In germline, CDR1 is SGDLS, CDR2 YYNGEE. The CDR3 spans 13 residues. CDR3: CASTGSGFNEQFF. The CDR3 DNA follows: TGTGCCAGCACAGGTAGCGGGTTTAATGAGCAGTTCTTC.

CDR3 in DNA: TGTGCCAGCAGACGAACAGGGTCAAACAATTCACCCCTCCACTTT. Translated, it gives CASRRTGSNNSPLHF. The chain couples TRBV14 to TRBJ1-6, with D maybe TRBD1 (6 bases). The CDR3 runs 15 residues. Looked up from germline, CDR1 is SGHDN and CDR2 is FVKESK. V lost 6 bases, J lost 7 bases, and 16 bases lay in between.

The V call is TRBV5-4, the J call TRBJ2-1, with 8 bases matching TRBD2. The CDR3 runs 15 residues. In germline, CDR1 is SGHNT, CDR2 YYREEE (reference sequence). Germline trimming cut 3 bases from V and 6 bases from J; bases unmatched to any gene: 8. As DNA, the CDR3 is TGTGCCAGCAGCTCCGGGACTAGTAGGGGCAATGAGCAGTTCTTC. Encoded protein: CASSSGTSRGNEQFF.

The genes are TRBV18 and TRBJ2-2; TRBD2 might be the D (6 bases). Germline V lookup: CDR1 KGHSH, CDR2 LQKENI. V was trimmed by 3 bases and J by 5 bases, leaving 10 bases between them. CDR3 size: 14 residues. The CDR3 sequence: CASSPGSGTGELFF. The DNA for the CDR3 is TGTGCCAGCTCACCCGGCAGCGGGACCGGGGAGCTGTTTTTT.

This sequence joins TRBV7-9 and TRBJ1-3; D perhaps matches TRBD1 (5 bases). Trimming cost V 2 bases and J 4 bases, with 12 bases left between them. Per the germline V gene, CDR1 is SEHNR and CDR2 is FQNEAQ (reference sequence). The CDR3 is 15 amino acids. CDR3 sequence reads: CASSLHSNRGNTIYF. CDR3 DNA: TGTGCCAGCAGCTTACACAGCAACAGGGGAAACACCATATATTTT.

The chain joins TRBV5-1 to TRBJ2-6; 12 bases map to TRBD2. The ends lost 0 bases at V and 4 bases at J; junction bases unmatched: 5. Germline V gives CDR1 SGHRS, CDR2 YFSETQ. The CDR3 consists of 18 residues. CDR3 nucleotide sequence: TGCGCCAGCAGCTTGGAGCTAGCGGGAGGGTCCGGGGCCAACGTCCTGACTTTC. The encoded protein is CASSLELAGGSGANVLTF. Supplemented by reference TRBV5-1 and TRBJ2-6, the full variable domain reads KAGVTQTPRYLIKTRGQQVTLSCSPISGHRSVSWYQQTPGQGLQFLFEYFSETQRNKGNFPGRFSGRQFSNSRSEMNVSTLELGDSALYLCASSLELAGGSGANVLTFGAGSRLTVL.

The chain is built from TRBV6-5 and TRBJ2-7; 8 nucleotides agree with TRBD1. Germline-derived CDR1 and CDR2 are MNHEY and SVGAGI. Trimming at V came to 7 bases and at J to 2 bases, leaving 4 bases not matched to a gene. The CDR3 has 13 amino acids. The CDR3 loop reads CASTRTGTYEQYF. The CDR3 bases are TGTGCCAGCACCAGGACAGGGACCTACGAGCAGTACTTC.

The chain has TRBV28 and TRBJ2-1; a weak D match, TRBD1 (6 bases). CDR3 size: 14 residues. Germline-derived CDR1 and CDR2 are MDHEN and SYDVKM. V gave up 3 bases and J gave up 9 bases, with 15 bases separating them. The CDR3 loop is CASSFRGPVFEQFF. CDR3 coding DNA: TGTGCCAGCAGTTTCAGGGGCCCCGTTTTTGAGCAGTTCTTC.

The V call is TRBV5-1, the J call TRBJ2-5; TRBD1 aligns across 7 bases. Germline values: CDR1 SGHRS, CDR2 YFSETQ. V was pared by 0 bases and J by 0 bases, with 11 bases of the junction left unmatched. The CDR3 covers 18 residues. The DNA for the CDR3 is TGCGCCAGCAGCTTGGGGGATCCGGGACAGTTATACCAAGAGACCCAGTACTTC. Its translation is CASSLGDPGQLYQETQYF.

V is TRBV28 and J is TRBJ2-1; D possibly corresponds to TRBD2 (5 bases). CDR1 is MDHEN and CDR2 is SYDVKM in the germline V gene. V lost 3 bases and J 7 bases, leaving 13 bases between the germline ends. The CDR3 runs 14 residues. CDR3 DNA: TGTGCCAGCAGTTTGGGCACGCCGGGAAATGAGCAGTTCTTC. This sequence encodes CASSLGTPGNEQFF.

This rearrangement joins TRBV2 to TRBJ2-3, with 9 positions matching TRBD2. CDR1 and CDR2 (germline): SNHLY, FYNNEI. V shed 6 bases and J 0 bases; nucleotides not matched to a gene: 7. The CDR3 is 16 amino acids. CDR3 in amino acids: CASSPTSGYSTDTQYF. The CDR3 DNA is TGTGCCAGCAGCCCGACTAGCGGATACAGCACAGATACGCAGTATTTT.

V and J are TRBV6-5 and TRBJ2-4, with 11 bases identical to TRBD2. The CDR3 has 15 residues. V lost 6 bases, J lost 8 bases, and 9 bases stayed unmatched. Germline V gene lookup returns CDR1 MNHEY and CDR2 SVGAGI. The CDR3 coding sequence is TGTGCCAGCAGCCCCCTAGCGGGAGGCGGAGACATTCAGTACTTC. It is translated as CASSPLAGGGDIQYF.

This chain uses TRBV2 with TRBJ2-2; TRBD2 might be the D (5 bases). The germline V gene has CDR1 SNHLY and CDR2 FYNNEI. The CDR3 length is 15 residues. V was cut by 6 bases and J by 5 bases, with 16 bases left in between. DNA for the CDR3: TGTGCCAGCAGAGGACTCCCCTTAACAACCGGGGAGCTGTTTTTT. Translated: CASRGLPLTTGELFF.

The chain combines TRBV19 with TRBJ1-5, with 8 bases identical to TRBD1. The CDR3 runs 15 residues. Germline CDR1 LNHDA, CDR2 SQIVND (reference sequence). V lost 6 bases to trimming and J lost 1 base; unmatched junction nucleotides: 5. The CDR3 coding sequence is TGTGCCAGTAGGATGGACAGGGCGAGCAATCAGCCCCAGCATTTT. Residues: CASRMDRASNQPQHF.

The V and J genes are TRBV29-1 and TRBJ1-2; D perhaps matches TRBD1 (6 bases). The CDR3 covers 12 residues. Germline CDR1 SQVTM, CDR2 ANQGSEA. V lost 7 bases to trimming and J lost 2 bases, with 11 bases between them. The CDR3 sequence is CSARDKNYGYTF. In DNA form, the CDR3 reads TGCAGCGCCCGGGACAAGAACTATGGCTACACCTTC.

The rearrangement uses TRBV11-2 and TRBJ2-3; no firm D call. Germline values: CDR1 SGHAT, CDR2 FQNNGV. V gave up 7 bases and J gave up 0 bases, with 5 bases separating them. The CDR3 sequence is 12 residues long. CDR3: CASTSSTDTQYF. The CDR3 region has the DNA TGTGCCAGCACCTCTAGCACAGATACGCAGTATTTT. The full variable domain, rest sourced from reference TRBV11-2 and TRBJ2-3, is EAGVAQSPRYKIIEKRQSVAFWCNPISGHATLYWYQQILGQGPKLLIQFQNNGVVDDSQLPKDRFSAERLKGVDSTLKIQPAKLEDSAVYLCASTSSTDTQYFGPGTRLTVL.

V and J are TRBV28 and TRBJ2-2, with 9 bases matching TRBD2. V trimming: 3 bases; J trimming: 7 bases; junction bases outside the gene matches: 9. The CDR3 consists of 16 residues. Germline V lookup: CDR1 MDHEN, CDR2 SYDVKM. The CDR3 loop is CASSFVGTSIGGELFF. DNA of the CDR3: TGTGCCAGCAGTTTCGTCGGGACTAGCATAGGCGGGGAGCTGTTTTTT.

J is TRBJ2-7 and V is TRBV27, with TRBD2 matching 13 bases. Germline CDR1 and CDR2: MNHEY and SMNVEV (reference sequence). The CDR3 length is 16 residues. V dropped 4 bases and J dropped 5; count of bases not matched to a gene: 8. The CDR3 region is CASSSRTSGSPHEQYF. The CDR3 DNA reads as TGTGCCAGCAGTTCGCGGACTAGCGGGAGCCCACACGAGCAGTACTTC.

This clone was seen more than once but under ten times. The CDR3 reads CAISEGQGNTEAFF. The CDR3, as DNA: TGTGCCATCAGTGAAGGACAGGGGAACACTGAAGCTTTCTTT. The chain carries TRBV10-3 and TRBJ1-1, with 8 bases identical to TRBD1. Per the germline V gene, CDR1 is ENHRY and CDR2 is SYGVKD. J lost 1 base, V lost 3 bases, and 1 base had no gene match. The CDR3 extends over 14 amino acids.

The V call is TRBV5-6, the J call TRBJ2-4, with 9 positions matching TRBD2. Germline values: CDR1 SGHDT, CDR2 YYEEEE. Trimming took 3 bases from V and 0 from J; bases not matched to a gene: 4. The CDR3 has 16 amino acids. The CDR3 reads CASSSIAGVAKNIQYF. The CDR3 nucleotides read TGTGCCAGCAGCTCCATAGCGGGAGTAGCCAAAAACATTCAGTACTTC.

V and J are TRBV19 and TRBJ1-5; D remains ambiguous. V was pared by 5 bases and J by 2 bases, with 10 bases between. The CDR3 extends over 14 amino acids. Germline V gene data show CDR1 as LNHDA and CDR2 as SQIVND (reference sequence). CDR3 DNA: TGTGCCAGTAGTCCGTGGCAGGGCAATCAGCCCCAGCATTTT. Translation gives CASSPWQGNQPQHF.

The V gene is TRBV15, the J gene TRBJ2-7; D is possibly TRBD1 (5 bases). CDR1 LNHNV and CDR2 YYDKDF come from the germline V gene (reference sequence). This CDR3 is built from 16 residues. V was shortened by 1 base and J by 1 base, with 14 bases between the two germline ends. This CDR3 is CATSRGGHFMSYEQYF. The CDR3 DNA sequence: TGTGCCACCAGCAGAGGCGGACACTTCATGTCCTACGAGCAGTACTTC.

The chain has TRBV5-1 and TRBJ2-5; D is uncertain. The CDR3 runs to 13 residues. The ends were cut back, 5 bases at V and 0 bases at J, with 8 bases in the middle. CDR1 SGHRS and CDR2 YFSETQ come from the germline V gene. CDR3: CASSARYQETQYF. The CDR3 DNA reads TGCGCCAGCAGTGCCAGATACCAAGAGACCCAGTACTTC. The variable domain in full, completed from reference TRBV5-1 and TRBJ2-5, reads KAGVTQTPRYLIKTRGQQVTLSCSPISGHRSVSWYQQTPGQGLQFLFEYFSETQRNKGNFPGRFSGRQFSNSRSEMNVSTLELGDSALYLCASSARYQETQYFGPGTRLLVL.

The chain employs TRBV18 and TRBJ2-7; no definite D call. Germline CDR1 KGHSH, CDR2 LQKENI. V was pared by 1 base and J by 0 bases, with 13 bases between. There are 16 residues in the CDR3. In nucleotides, the CDR3 is TGTGCCAGCTCACCACGATCTGGAGCCTTCTCCTACGAGCAGTACTTC. This encodes CASSPRSGAFSYEQYF.

This clone appeared a single time. The J gene is TRBJ2-1, the V gene TRBV5-4; possibly TRBD2 for D (6 bases). Deletions cut 0 bases from V and 0 bases from J, with 7 bases between. This CDR3 comprises 15 residues. Germline-derived CDR1 and CDR2 are SGHNT and YYREEE (reference sequence). CDR3 sequence reads: CASSLGGNSYNEQFF. The CDR3 nucleotides read TGTGCCAGCAGCTTGGGCGGGAACTCCTACAATGAGCAGTTCTTC.

This chain connects TRBV18 to TRBJ2-7, with D unresolved. Germline assignment: CDR1 KGHSH and CDR2 LQKENI. V dropped 3 bases and J dropped 5 bases, with 20 bases sitting between them. The CDR3 sequence is 16 residues long. This CDR3 reads CASSPLGKSRSHEQYF. CDR3 DNA sequence: TGTGCCAGCTCACCCCTAGGTAAAAGCCGTTCCCACGAGCAGTACTTC.

This chain uses TRBV11-2 with TRBJ1-1, with D possibly matching TRBD1 (5 bases). The V and J ends lost 3 bases and 5 bases respectively, with 16 bases between them. Germline CDR1 is SGHAT and CDR2 is FQNNGV. The CDR3 consists of 15 residues. The CDR3 loop reads CASSFQGRGGTEAFF. The CDR3 region has the DNA TGTGCCAGCAGCTTCCAGGGACGGGGGGGGACTGAAGCTTTCTTT.